This T cell receptor (beta chain) was recorded in a study of human thymus T cells (dated by TCRdb to 2018 to 2020). In the study overall: The study characterized TCR alpha and beta repertoires from about 8 infant thymus samples and four related peripheral blood samples. The cohort included about 6 male and a couple of female infants, with donor ages spanning 7 to 244 days.

The CDR3 spans 17 residues, from the cysteine through the phenylalanine. The read is trimmed to its CDR3 DNA, 51 bases read in frame from base 1. The CDR1 and CDR2 encoded by the germline V gene are LGHNA and YSLEER. The germline V end is reduced by 2 bases and the J end by 2 bases; junction bases left unmatched: 9. What the work shows at the level of the full study, not this receptor alone: Both the thymic and the peripheral blood repertoires appeared to show biased V and J gene segment usage. On average, thymus samples yielded about 810,000 unique TCRB clonotypes, whereas blood samples yielded around 88,000.

This clone was detected once. It lacks a known antigen. Base qualities are missing; no much larger clone stands one base away. The immunoSEQ multiplex PCR assay was used to amplify the TCRB and TCRAD loci from a standardized amount of quality-controlled genomic DNA. Amplicons spanned the V(D)J region at a length sufficient to cover the CDR3 and identify V and J genes. Amplicon sequencing was performed on an Illumina platform through the commercial immunoSEQ service. In the paper's pipeline: Primer bias and sequencing errors were corrected as previously described, and TCRAD and TCRB definitions were based on the IMGT database. immunoSEQ Analyzer 3.0 and VDJTools were used for repertoire analysis, which covered basic statistics, V/J segment usage, diversity estimates, rarefaction and pairwise overlap. Diversity was estimated using the Chao1, ChaoE, Efron-Thisted, Shannon and inverse Simpson indices, and was also estimated on datasets down-sampled to the size of the smallest sample. Repertoire overlap was determined by strict matching of CDR3 nucleotide sequence, V gene and J gene, and Jaccard-based multidimensional scaling clustering was applied. What TCRdb holds here is the immuneACCESS table cut down to in-frame rearrangements. Part of the clones is not present; checked against another copy, under half of the missing clones reflect an unresolved V gene, and the others are unexplained. The V and J calls and clone size were taken over from that table, and D and trimming were inferred from the DNA. A total of tens of thousands of clones appear in this sample, around 93% of them only once. Of the sample, over 0.15% falls within the top ten clones.

The donors were immunologically healthy infants in Finland who had open corrective cardiac surgery for congenital heart defects. For four of the eight donors, a small roughly 0.45-1 mL aliquot of peripheral blood was collected during surgery. Genomic DNA from blood samples was extracted from all available leukocytes rather than from a fixed cell number. ACK lysis buffer was used to remove erythrocytes from the blood, and the remaining leukocytes were kept as pellets at -70 degrees C. A QIAsymphony instrument was used to extract genomic DNA from frozen cell pellets. The sequencing sample was made of blood. This clonotype originated in a girl in the first two years of life with a congenital heart defect but otherwise immunologically healthy. The rearrangement joined TRBV4-3 to TRBJ2-1, with 7 junctional bases fitting TRBD1. DNA sequence: TGCGCCAGCAGCCAACTCAGGGGACAGATTGCCTACAATGAGCAGTTCTTC. Translated, this is CASSQLRGQIAYNEQFF.